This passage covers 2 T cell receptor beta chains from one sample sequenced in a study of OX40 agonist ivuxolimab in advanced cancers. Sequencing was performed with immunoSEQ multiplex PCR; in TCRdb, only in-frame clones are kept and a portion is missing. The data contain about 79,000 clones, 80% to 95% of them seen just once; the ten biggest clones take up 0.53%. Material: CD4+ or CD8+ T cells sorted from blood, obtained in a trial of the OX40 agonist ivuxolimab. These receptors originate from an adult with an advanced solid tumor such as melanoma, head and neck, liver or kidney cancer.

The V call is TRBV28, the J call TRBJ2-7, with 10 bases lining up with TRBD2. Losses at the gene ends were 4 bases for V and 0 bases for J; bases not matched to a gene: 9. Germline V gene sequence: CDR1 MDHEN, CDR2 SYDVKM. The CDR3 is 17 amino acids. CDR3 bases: TGTGCCAGCAGTTCGCAGGGACTAGCGCCTTCCTCCTACGAGCAGTACTTC. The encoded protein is CASSSQGLAPSSYEQYF.

CDR3 sequence reads: CASSLLAGVFVKRTDTQYF. The CDR3 nucleotides are TGTGCCAGCAGCCTTCTAGCGGGAGTGTTTGTCAAAAGGACAGATACGCAGTATTTT. The chain couples TRBV7-2 to TRBJ2-3; 10 bases line up with TRBD2. J lost 3 bases, V lost 5 bases, and 17 bases had no gene match. Germline V gene data show CDR1 as SGHTA and CDR2 as FQGNSA. The CDR3 runs to 19 residues.